The T cell receptor (beta chain) under discussion was sequenced for a study of cytomegalovirus exposure and HLA in healthy donors. Study-level points and caveats: The authors assumed roughly uniform sequencing depth across donors for presence/absence analyses.

This clone was observed a few times. Its target is not known. The PCR made use of 60 Vbeta and 13 Jbeta primers. The method was immunoSEQ multiplex PCR; TCRdb's version includes in-frame clones alone and lacks a portion of them. Here the sample spans about 89,000 clones, roughly 86% being singletons. The V gene end was trimmed by 6 bases and the J gene end by 0 bases; junction bases not matched to a gene: 2. The CDR3 is 13 amino acids. The germline V gene encodes CDR1 MDHEN and CDR2 SYDVKM. The rearrangement links TRBV28 to TRBJ2-7; 7 nucleotides match TRBD1. Sequencing was carried out using PBMCs. The sequence came from a man in his thirties or forties in good health and CMV-seropositive. CDR3 nucleotides: TGTGCCAGCAGGACAGGGCGCTCCTACGAGCAGTACTTC. Residues: CASRTGRSYEQYF.